What follows are 14 T cell receptor beta chains derived from one specimen sequenced in a study of blood T cell repertoires in COVID-19. Clones were sequenced by immunoSEQ multiplex PCR, and TCRdb holds only the in-frame ones, with some missing. The table records approximately 260,000 clones, approximately 89% of them present only once. What was sequenced was peripheral blood. The receptors come from a woman between 40 and 50 years old who had recovered from COVID-19.

As to this clone: This same CDR3 is encoded by further DNA sequences in the sample. The J gene is TRBJ1-4, the V gene TRBV5-1; D remains ambiguous. Between the trimmed V and J ends, which lost 0 bases and 5 bases, there was a span of 8 bases. This CDR3 region has 14 residues. Per germline, CDR1 SGHRS and CDR2 YFSETQ. The CDR3 coding sequence is TGCGCCAGCAGCTTGGATGGAGTAAATGAAAAACTGTTTTTT. This sequence encodes CASSLDGVNEKLFF.

The gene calls are TRBV2 and TRBJ2-7; a weak D match, TRBD2 (5 bases). Germline assignment: CDR1 SNHLY and CDR2 FYNNEI. The CDR3 covers 11 residues. The DNA for the CDR3 is TGTGCAAGTCCACGAGGGTCTGAGCAGTACGTC. Residues: CASPRGSEQYV.

The V gene is TRBV9, the J gene TRBJ2-3; 8 nucleotides agree with TRBD2. CDR3 length equals 15 residues. After removal of 0 bases from V and 5 bases from J, the junction contained 5 bases not matched to a gene. Germline CDR1 and CDR2: SGDLS and YYNGEE. The CDR3: CASSVGGGYGDTQYF. The CDR3 coding sequence is TGTGCCAGCAGCGTAGGCGGGGGGTATGGAGATACGCAGTATTTT.

V usage is TRBV27 and J usage is TRBJ1-4; D is possibly TRBD1 (5 bases). CDR1 is MNHEY, CDR2 SMNVEV, per germline (reference sequence). Trimming left V 1 base short and J 8 bases short, with 14 bases between. CDR3 length equals 15 residues. The CDR3 DNA sequence: TGTGCCAGCAGTTTATTAGGCAGGGTCGGAGAAAAACTGTTTTTT. This codes for CASSLLGRVGEKLFF.

The chain combines TRBV6-5 with TRBJ1-1, with TRBD1 matching over 10 bases. The ends lost 6 bases at V and 3 bases at J; junction bases unmatched: 7. Germline V gene data show CDR1 as MNHEY and CDR2 as SVGAGI. The CDR3 runs to 15 residues. The CDR3 here is CASRDRTGGDTEAFF. CDR3 coding DNA: TGTGCCAGCAGAGACAGGACAGGGGGGGACACTGAAGCTTTCTTT.

The chain joins TRBV30 to TRBJ2-3, with a tentative D call TRBD1 (5 bases). The CDR3 loop spans 17 amino acids. Germline CDR1 reads GTSNPN; CDR2 reads SVGIG (reference sequence). With 3 bases removed from V and 5 bases from J, the gap between germline ends came to 24 bases. CDR3 sequence reads: CAWSANRNMAVRDTQYF. In DNA form, the CDR3 reads TGTGCCTGGAGCGCCAACAGGAATATGGCGGTGAGAGATACGCAGTATTTT.

The chain couples TRBV10-3 to TRBJ2-2; 7 nucleotides agree with TRBD2. Germline V gene lookup returns CDR1 ENHRY and CDR2 SYGVKD. The CDR3 spans 17 residues. With 4 bases clipped from V and 4 bases from J, the junction kept 12 bases outside the gene matches. Here the CDR3 reads CAISGDPERGITGELFF. The DNA for the CDR3 is TGTGCCATCAGTGGGGACCCGGAGCGGGGTATCACCGGGGAGCTGTTTTTT.

This sequence joins TRBV27 and TRBJ2-1; 7 bases agree with TRBD2. Germline V gene lookup returns CDR1 MNHEY and CDR2 SMNVEV (reference sequence). This CDR3 has 13 amino acids. Trimming at V came to 6 bases and at J to 6 bases, leaving 5 bases not matched to a gene. The CDR3 DNA reads TGTGCCAGCAGAGGACTAGTAGCCAATGAGCAGTTCTTC. It translates to CASRGLVANEQFF.

The chain recombines TRBV10-1 with TRBJ2-4; 7 bases are shared with TRBD1. Germline-derived CDR1 and CDR2 are WNHNN and SYGVQD (reference sequence). V was pared by 5 bases and J by 9 bases, with 7 bases of the junction left unmatched. The CDR3 has 13 amino acids. The DNA for the CDR3 is TGCGCCAGCAGTTCGACAGGGTCGAGCATTCAGTACTTC. It encodes CASSSTGSSIQYF.

The CDR3: CASSLSVWNTEAFF. The CDR3 DNA is TGTGCCAGCAGCTTATCGGTATGGAACACTGAAGCTTTCTTT. This rearrangement joins TRBV7-9 to TRBJ1-1, with no clear D. The V and J ends lost 2 bases and 1 base respectively, with 8 bases between them. CDR3 length: 14 amino acids. Per the germline V gene, CDR1 is SEHNR and CDR2 is FQNEAQ (reference sequence).

V and J are TRBV9 and TRBJ1-6; 8 bases agree with TRBD1. With 5 bases clipped from V and 14 bases from J, the junction kept 12 bases outside the gene matches. Germline CDR1 and CDR2: SGDLS and YYNGEE. This CDR3 spans 14 amino acids. CDR3 bases: TGTGCCAGCAGTCACGACAGGGGTAGTGGGTCCCTCCACTTT. It yields the protein CASSHDRGSGSLHF.

V and J are TRBV5-4 and TRBJ2-3; TRBD2 aligns across 7 bases. Germline CDR1 SGHNT, CDR2 YYREEE (reference sequence). Trimming at V came to 6 bases and at J to 9 bases, leaving 13 bases not matched to a gene. The CDR3 is made up of 14 amino acids. The CDR3 sequence is CASTRGETPGTQYF. The CDR3 DNA reads TGTGCCAGCACCCGGGGGGAAACGCCCGGGACGCAGTATTTT.

The chain joins TRBV18 to TRBJ2-5, with a tentative D call TRBD2 (5 bases). This CDR3 region has 12 residues. V lost 5 bases, J lost 9 bases, and 13 bases lay in between. Germline CDR1 reads KGHSH; CDR2 reads LQKENI. The CDR3 reads CASSGLDGAQYF. For the CDR3, the DNA is TGTGCCAGCTCAGGTCTCGACGGGGCCCAGTACTTC.

The chain couples TRBV19 to TRBJ2-2; 8 bases are shared with TRBD1. The trim removed 4 bases at V and 7 bases at J, leaving 5 bases unmatched. The CDR3 runs to 14 residues. Germline loops: CDR1 LNHDA, CDR2 SQIVND (reference sequence). In nucleotides, the CDR3 is TGTGCCAGTAGTAAGGACAGGGCTGGCGGGGAGCTGTTTTTT. Its translation: CASSKDRAGGELFF.